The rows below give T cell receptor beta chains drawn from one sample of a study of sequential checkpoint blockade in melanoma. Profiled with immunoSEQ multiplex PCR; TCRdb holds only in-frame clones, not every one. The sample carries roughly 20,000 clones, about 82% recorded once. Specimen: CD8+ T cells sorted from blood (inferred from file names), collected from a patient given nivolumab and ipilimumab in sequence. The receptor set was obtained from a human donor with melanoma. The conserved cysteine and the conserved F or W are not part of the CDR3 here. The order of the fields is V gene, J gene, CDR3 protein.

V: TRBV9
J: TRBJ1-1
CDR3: ASSADDWNTEAF

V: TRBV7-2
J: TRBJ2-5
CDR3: ASSLAPAPQETQY

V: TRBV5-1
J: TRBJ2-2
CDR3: ASSLTGGGELF

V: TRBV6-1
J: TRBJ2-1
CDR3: ASSEEWHYNEQF

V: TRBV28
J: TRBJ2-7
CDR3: ASSGTSAAPWIREQY

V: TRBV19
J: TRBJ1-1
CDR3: ASSIDLEEGTEAF

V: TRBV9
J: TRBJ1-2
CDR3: ASGSRGATNYGYT

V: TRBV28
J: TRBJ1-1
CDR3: ASKSGGWTEAF

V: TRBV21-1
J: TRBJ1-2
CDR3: ASSKLTPRQGGYT

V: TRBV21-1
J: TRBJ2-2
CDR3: ASSKVSSLAGRTGELF

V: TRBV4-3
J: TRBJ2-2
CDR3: ASSPLLNGGDTGELF

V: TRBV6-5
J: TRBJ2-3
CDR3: ASSYDVQGSTDTQY

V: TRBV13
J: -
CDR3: ASSISTAYEQY

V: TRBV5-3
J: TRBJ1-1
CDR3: ARSSNTNKTDYTEAF

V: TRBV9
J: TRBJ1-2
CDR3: ASSDSTGAPNYGYT

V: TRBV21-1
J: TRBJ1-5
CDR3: ASSKFVLARTSNQPQH

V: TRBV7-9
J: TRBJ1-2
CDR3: ASSSGTGRVGYGYT

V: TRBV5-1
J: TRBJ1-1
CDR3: ASSLTGGMNTEAF

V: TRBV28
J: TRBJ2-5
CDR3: ASSPSLAGGRETQY

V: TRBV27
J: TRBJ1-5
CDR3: ASSSGVSNQPQH

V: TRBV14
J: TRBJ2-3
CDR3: ASSRAAYSTDTQY

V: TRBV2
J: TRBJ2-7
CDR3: ASMETGGRSYEQY

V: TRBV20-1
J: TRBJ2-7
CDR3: SAILRGSLL

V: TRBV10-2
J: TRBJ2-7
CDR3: ASSGPYEQY

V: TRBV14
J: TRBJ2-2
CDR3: ASSQGLDGELF

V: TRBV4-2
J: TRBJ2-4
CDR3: ASSQAPDRALNIQY

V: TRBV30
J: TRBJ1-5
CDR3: AWSLTGDWTQPQH

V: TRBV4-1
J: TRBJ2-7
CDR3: ASSQGIAYYEQY

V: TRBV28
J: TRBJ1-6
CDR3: ASSFGGFGNSPLH

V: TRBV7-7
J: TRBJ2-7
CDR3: ASSLGPLAGGAYEQY

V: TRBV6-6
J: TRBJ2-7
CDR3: ASSYSTGYEQY

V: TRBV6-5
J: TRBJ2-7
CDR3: ASSSWTGGLRYEQY

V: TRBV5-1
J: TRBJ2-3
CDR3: ASSVRNRAVVTDTQY

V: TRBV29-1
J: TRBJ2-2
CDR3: SVASGSITGELF

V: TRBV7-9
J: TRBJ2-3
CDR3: ASSLFGSLDTDTQY

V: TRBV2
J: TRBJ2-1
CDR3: ASSEGQGLAGGPYNEQF

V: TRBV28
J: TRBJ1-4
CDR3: ASSLPQGYHEKLF

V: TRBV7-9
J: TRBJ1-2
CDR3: ASSFPGTSHYGYT

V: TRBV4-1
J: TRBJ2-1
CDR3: ASSQRTGGFYNEQF

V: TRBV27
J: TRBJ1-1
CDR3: ASRPVGGFTEAF

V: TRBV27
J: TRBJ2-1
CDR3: ASSGQGSNEQF

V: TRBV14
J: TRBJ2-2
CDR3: ASSLAGVGTGELF

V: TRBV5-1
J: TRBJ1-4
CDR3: ASSPLGGTNEKLF

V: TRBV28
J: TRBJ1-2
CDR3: ASSLLFYAEYGYT

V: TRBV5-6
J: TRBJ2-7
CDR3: ASSLAERPYEQY

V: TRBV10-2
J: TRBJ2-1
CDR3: ASRGGYNEQF

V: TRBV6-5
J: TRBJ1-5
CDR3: ASSLQGLSGQPQH

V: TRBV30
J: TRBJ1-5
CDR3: AWSPFPRDLYSNQPQH

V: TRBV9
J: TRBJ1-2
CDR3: ASSPHRGQKIGYT

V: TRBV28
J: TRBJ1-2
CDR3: ASQRQGSLFGYT

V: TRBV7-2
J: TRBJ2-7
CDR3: ASSYSPRAQGEQY

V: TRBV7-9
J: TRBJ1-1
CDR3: ASSSDRGETEAF